This T cell receptor (beta chain) was sequenced for a study of T cell changes during pregnancy in multiple sclerosis. CDR1 and CDR2 (germline): SEHNR, FQNEAQ (reference sequence). Trimming removed 5 bases from V and 4 bases from J; junction bases left unmatched: 8. The CDR3 length is 14 residues. TCRdb's table, derived via immunoSEQ multiplex PCR, lists solely in-frame clones and lacks some. This table holds tens of thousands of clones, 80% to 95% found once. The material was peripheral blood, obtained before pregnancy. This clonotype was obtained from a female donor with multiple sclerosis, enrolled in a pregnancy study. The chain carries TRBV7-9 and TRBJ2-7, with 7 bases identical to TRBD1. This CDR3 is CASSGDSRSYEQYF. For the CDR3, the DNA is TGTGCCAGCAGCGGGGACAGTAGGAGTTACGAGCAGTACTTC.